The rows below give T cell receptor beta chains drawn from one sample of a study of vaccination and CD4 T cells after COVID-19. Their specific antigens are unknown. TCRdb passed the PCR reads through MiXCR, listing each CDR3 protein once. This repertoire shows 9,500 to 12,000 distinct CDR3 sequences, 40% to 45% found once; its top ten account for 34%. The sequencing input was CD4+ T cells from blood, cultured in vitro. The receptors stem from a human donor who had recovered from COVID-19. Each CDR3 is given with its conserved first and last residue. The order of the fields is J gene, clone size, V gene, D gene, CDR3 DNA, CDR3 protein. D genes are given only for firm matches. Some rows have no size entry. The others give once, few or many, or a class for an expanded clone.

TRBJ1-5,-,TRBV2,-,TGTGCCAGCAGTGAGTCGGGGTTGAGCAATCAGCCCCAGCATTTT,CASSESGLSNQPQHF
TRBJ1-2,-,TRBV6-1,TRBD1,TGTGCCAGCAGTCCGAGGACAGGGGCCCTTGGCTACACCTTC,CASSPRTGALGYTF
TRBJ2-3,few,TRBV12-3/TRBV12-4,TRBD2,TGTGCCAGCACCAGGACTAGCGGAGGTACGCAGTATTTT,CASTRTSGGTQYF
TRBJ2-3,-,TRBV6-1,TRBD2,TGTGCCAGCAGTCGGCCCGGGACTAGCGTTTCTAGCACAGATACGCAGTATTTT,CASSRPGTSVSSTDTQYF
TRBJ1-1,few,TRBV12-3/TRBV12-4,-,TGTGCCAGCAGTTTAGGAGGGACCGCTGAAGCTTTCTTT,CASSLGGTAEAFF
TRBJ2-7,-,TRBV10-3,-,TGTGCCATCAGTGAGTCGATTCTGGCCGGGAACGAGCAGTACTTC,CAISESILAGNEQYF
TRBJ2-3,few,TRBV11-2,TRBD2,TGTGCCAGCAGCCAAGGACTAGCGGGGTCGGATACGCAGTATTTT,CASSQGLAGSDTQYF
TRBJ1-6,-,TRBV2,TRBD1,TGTGCCAGCAAACGACAGGGGGCAGGTAATTCACCCCTCCACTTT,CASKRQGAGNSPLHF
TRBJ1-4,few,TRBV20-1,TRBD1,TGCAGTGCTACAGACAGGGGAGCTAATGAAAAACTGTTTTTT,CSATDRGANEKLFF
TRBJ1-4,-,TRBV9,-,TGTGCCAGCAGCCGAAATCCGACAGATCAAAAACTGTTTTTT,CASSRNPTDQKLFF
TRBJ1-1,-,TRBV12-3/TRBV12-4,TRBD1,TGTGCCAGCAGTTTGACACGACAGGGGCCCTCAACATCCTGGATTGAAGCTTTCTTT,CASSLTRQGPSTSWIEAFF
TRBJ2-5,few,TRBV7-8,TRBD2,TGTGCCAGCAGCTTATCGGCTAGCGGGGTCCTTAGAGGAGAGACCCAGTACTTC,CASSLSASGVLRGETQYF
TRBJ2-5,few,TRBV7-6,TRBD2,TGTGCCAGCAGCTTACTTGGGACTAGCGGCCAAGAGACCCAGTACTTC,CASSLLGTSGQETQYF
TRBJ1-1,few,TRBV19,-,TGTGCCAGTACCCATGTGGGGGCAGGCACTGAAGCTTTCTTT,CASTHVGAGTEAFF
TRBJ2-2,-,TRBV27,-,TGTGCCAGCAGCAGGACAGTGAACACCGGGGAGCTGTTTTTT,CASSRTVNTGELFF
TRBJ1-1,-,TRBV6-2/TRBV6-3,TRBD1,TGTGCCAGCAGTTACTCGCGCGACAGGGGTCTGGGCACTGAAGCTTTCTTT,CASSYSRDRGLGTEAFF
TRBJ1-1,-,TRBV3-1,-,TGTGCCAGCAGCCCTACTATGTCCCTCCAACTAGGCACTGAAGCTTTCTTT,CASSPTMSLQLGTEAFF
TRBJ1-2,-,TRBV12-3/TRBV12-4,-,TGTGCCAGCAGGACACAGGGCTCGGCGAACTATGGCTACACCTTC,CASRTQGSANYGYTF
TRBJ2-3,few,TRBV5-1,-,TGCGCCAGCAGCGTGGCTAAGGGTACAGATACGCAGTATTTT,CASSVAKGTDTQYF
TRBJ1-6,-,TRBV30,-,TGTGCCTGGACCACTCAGAGCTCCTATAATTCACCCCTCCACTTT,CAWTTQSSYNSPLHF
TRBJ1-2,-,TRBV14,-,TGTGCCAGCAGCCAAGGTCGGCTATATGGCTACACCTTC,CASSQGRLYGYTF
TRBJ1-6,-,TRBV30,-,TGTGCCTGGAGCGCGGGGCGATATGACTATAATTCACCCCTCCACTTT,CAWSAGRYDYNSPLHF
TRBJ1-2,-,TRBV30,-,TGTGCCTGGAGTGGACCCGGACAGCTTACTAACTATGGCTACACCTTC,CAWSGPGQLTNYGYTF
TRBJ1-1,-,TRBV19,-,TGTGCCAGTAGCCCCGTAGGGGCGAACACTGAAGCTTTCTTT,CASSPVGANTEAFF
TRBJ1-6,-,TRBV30,-,TGTGCCTGGTCGTCCCTACAGGGAAATTCACCCCTCCACTTT,CAWSSLQGNSPLHF
TRBJ1-5,-,TRBV7-6,-,TGTGCCAGCAGCCTCCAGTGGAATCAGCCCCAGCATTTT,CASSLQWNQPQHF
TRBJ2-1,-,TRBV6-2/TRBV6-3,TRBD1,TGTGCCACCGCATACTTCCCGGGACAGGGCTCCTACAATGAGCAGTTCTTC,CATAYFPGQGSYNEQFF
TRBJ2-3,once,TRBV5-6,TRBD2,TGTGCCAGCAGCTTTCGGACGGGACTAGCGGGGGCGGGGGGCACAGATACGCAGTATTTT,CASSFRTGLAGAGGTDTQYF
TRBJ2-1,-,TRBV7-2,-,TGTGCCAGCAGCCCAGGCCTCAGCTGGTTCTTC,CASSPGLSWFF
TRBJ2-5,-,TRBV2,-,TGTGCCAGCAGTGATCAGGGGAGCGGAGAGACCCAGTACTTC,CASSDQGSGETQYF
TRBJ2-1,once,TRBV10-2,TRBD2,TGCGCCAGCAGTGATGGACGGGGGGGCAAGGAGCAGTTCTTC,CASSDGRGGKEQFF
TRBJ2-6,-,TRBV28,-,TGTGCCAGCAGTGCGAGGGGTGCTGGGGCCAACGTCCTGACTTTC,CASSARGAGANVLTF
TRBJ2-5,-,TRBV3-1,TRBD2,TGTGCCAGCAGCCCTAGTGGCGGGGGGGCCTATTGGACCCAGTACTTC,CASSPSGGGAYWTQYF
TRBJ1-2,-,TRBV29-1,-,TGCAGCGTTGAAGCGCAGGGAGGATCCTATGGCTACACCTTC,CSVEAQGGSYGYTF
TRBJ2-2,-,TRBV6-1,TRBD2,TGTGCCAGCAGGTGGGGACTAGCGGGGTCCACCGGGGAGCTGTTTTTT,CASRWGLAGSTGELFF
TRBJ1-2,-,TRBV27,-,TGTGCCAGCAGTTTATCTGGGAACTATGGCTACACCTTC,CASSLSGNYGYTF
TRBJ1-6,-,TRBV9,-,TGTGCCAGCAGCGTGGGGGGGGGGTCACCCCTCCACTTT,CASSVGGGSPLHF
TRBJ2-1,-,TRBV20-1,TRBD2,TGCAGTGCTTCTAGCGGGTACAATGAGCAGTTCTTC,CSASSGYNEQFF
TRBJ2-1,-,TRBV6-1,-,TGTGCCATCCGGGATCCCTACAATGAGCAGTTCTTC,CAIRDPYNEQFF
TRBJ2-7,-,TRBV5-1,TRBD1,TGCGCCAGCAGCAACAGGACAGGGGGCTACTCCTACGAGCAGTACTTC,CASSNRTGGYSYEQYF
TRBJ2-2,few,TRBV7-9,TRBD2,TGTGCCAGCAGCTTATCACGACTAGCGGGGGCCGGCACCGGGGAGCTGTTTTTT,CASSLSRLAGAGTGELFF
TRBJ2-2,-,TRBV6-4,-,TGTGCCAGCAGTGACACGAACACCGGGGAGCTGTTTTTT,CASSDTNTGELFF